Included here is one T cell receptor (beta chain) sequence, with context. The target antigen is unknown. An end of the junction does not agree with germline; a read error may underlie this. This sample's RNA came from whole unsorted tissue. This sample was included in a study of tumor and adjacent non-tumor tissue in lung cancer. The wider study: Histology: 12 adenocarcinoma, a couple of squamous cell carcinoma, 1 small cell lung cancer.

This CDR3 comprises 14 residues. Per the germline V gene, CDR1 is DFQATT and CDR2 is SNEGSKA (reference sequence). Study-level results: Normal lung showed higher cumulative top 100 clone frequency than tumor.

TCRbeta libraries were built with three rounds of nested PCR, modified from ARM-PCR. TCRdb redid the calling of the multiplex PCR reads with MiXCR, one entry per CDR3 protein. The data hold just over 200,000 distinct CDR3 sequences, with approximately 74% observed a single time. The TCR was taken from a man in his fifties or sixties with non-small cell lung cancer. The specimen sequenced was lung tumor tissue. The rearrangement uses TRBV20-1 and TRBJ2-7; 10 bases are a match to TRBD2. The chain's CDR3 is CNARRTSGSGEQYF. The DNA of the CDR3 is TGCAATGCTAGGAGGACTAGCGGTAGCGGAGAGCAGTACTTC.